This is a list of T cell receptor beta chains from one sample in a study of blood T cell repertoires in COVID-19. Generated by immunoSEQ multiplex PCR, the TCRdb table keeps only in-frame clones and is missing some. The sample lists about 80,000 clones, 82% occurring once. Sequences were obtained from peripheral blood. These receptors were obtained from a man between 60 and 75 years old with acute or convalescent COVID-19. CDR3s include the opening cysteine and the closing phenylalanine or tryptophan. Each record gives: clone size, V gene, D gene, CDR3 length, J gene, CDR3 DNA, CDR3 protein. The D gene is left open where the match is weak. Size values are once, few and many counts, or a class for expanded clones, and some rows have none.

clone size: -; V gene: TRBV11-3; D gene: TRBD1; CDR3 length: 14; J gene: TRBJ1-6; CDR3 DNA: TGTGCCAGCCGCCCGGGACAGGGAAATTCACCCCTCCACTTT; CDR3 protein: CASRPGQGNSPLHF
clone size: -; V gene: TRBV24-1; D gene: TRBD1; CDR3 length: 16; J gene: TRBJ1-5; CDR3 DNA: TGTGCCACCAGTGAGAGGACAGGGGGCGACAATCAGCCCCAGCATTTT; CDR3 protein: CATSERTGGDNQPQHF
clone size: -; V gene: TRBV28; D gene: TRBD1; CDR3 length: 13; J gene: TRBJ2-1; CDR3 DNA: TGTGCCAGCATAACCGGGACAGGCAATGAGCAGTTCTTC; CDR3 protein: CASITGTGNEQFF
clone size: -; V gene: TRBV18; D gene: TRBD1; CDR3 length: 16; J gene: TRBJ1-2; CDR3 DNA: TGTGCCAGCTCACCAACACAGGGGACCAGGGACAACGGCTACACCTTC; CDR3 protein: CASSPTQGTRDNGYTF
clone size: -; V gene: TRBV5-1; D gene: TRBD2; CDR3 length: 18; J gene: TRBJ2-1; CDR3 DNA: TGCGCCAGCAGCCCCCGGGACTATCGAATGAACGCCTACAATGAGCAGTTCTTC; CDR3 protein: CASSPRDYRMNAYNEQFF
clone size: -; V gene: TRBV4-2; D gene: -; CDR3 length: 16; J gene: TRBJ2-3; CDR3 DNA: TGTGCCAGCAGCCAGGATCCTCCTGGGGGGTCGGATACGCAGTATTTT; CDR3 protein: CASSQDPPGGSDTQYF
clone size: -; V gene: TRBV28; D gene: TRBD2; CDR3 length: 16; J gene: TRBJ2-1; CDR3 DNA: TGTGCCAGCAGCCCCACCGGGACTAGCGCAATCAATGAGCAGTTCTTC; CDR3 protein: CASSPTGTSAINEQFF
clone size: few; V gene: TRBV19; D gene: TRBD1; CDR3 length: 19; J gene: TRBJ1-5; CDR3 DNA: TGTGCCAGTAGTATGGCCGGGACAGGGTCGGTATGGGGCAATCAGCCCCAGCATTTT; CDR3 protein: CASSMAGTGSVWGNQPQHF
clone size: -; V gene: TRBV25-1; D gene: TRBD1; CDR3 length: 15; J gene: TRBJ1-1; CDR3 DNA: TGTGCCAGCAGTGCTTACAGGGGACGAAGCACTGAAGCTTTCTTT; CDR3 protein: CASSAYRGRSTEAFF
clone size: -; V gene: TRBV5-1; D gene: -; CDR3 length: 14; J gene: TRBJ1-5; CDR3 DNA: TGCGCCAGCAGCTTGTCGTCTCCGCGGGGGCCCCAGCATTTT; CDR3 protein: CASSLSSPRGPQHF
clone size: -; V gene: TRBV2; D gene: TRBD2; CDR3 length: 14; J gene: TRBJ2-1; CDR3 DNA: TGTGCCAGCGGCCCGACTAGCGGCTACAATGAGCAGTTCTTC; CDR3 protein: CASGPTSGYNEQFF
clone size: -; V gene: TRBV18; D gene: -; CDR3 length: 16; J gene: TRBJ2-1; CDR3 DNA: TGTGCCAGCTCTCCCAGGGGTCAGAGTACCGACAATGAGCAGTTCTTC; CDR3 protein: CASSPRGQSTDNEQFF
clone size: -; V gene: TRBV7-3; D gene: -; CDR3 length: 16; J gene: TRBJ1-1; CDR3 DNA: TGTGCCAGCAGCTTAACGATCGGGGTATTGAACACTGAAGCTTTCTTT; CDR3 protein: CASSLTIGVLNTEAFF
clone size: -; V gene: TRBV18; D gene: -; CDR3 length: 14; J gene: TRBJ2-7; CDR3 DNA: TGTGCCAGCTCTAAACCACCGAGTCAGGACGAGCAGTACTTC; CDR3 protein: CASSKPPSQDEQYF
clone size: -; V gene: TRBV10-3; D gene: -; CDR3 length: 12; J gene: TRBJ1-2; CDR3 DNA: TGTGCCAACCAGGGTGGCGACTATGGCTACACCTTC; CDR3 protein: CANQGGDYGYTF
clone size: -; V gene: TRBV9; D gene: TRBD1; CDR3 length: 15; J gene: TRBJ2-2; CDR3 DNA: TGTGCCAGCAGCCCACAGGGGGGGAACACCGGGGAGCTGTTTTTT; CDR3 protein: CASSPQGGNTGELFF
clone size: -; V gene: TRBV5-1; D gene: -; CDR3 length: 15; J gene: TRBJ2-7; CDR3 DNA: TGCGCCAGCAGCTTGGGGGTCGGGAGCTCCTACGAGCAGTACTTC; CDR3 protein: CASSLGVGSSYEQYF